This T cell receptor beta chain was sequenced for a study of blood T cell repertoires in COVID-19. The table came from immunoSEQ multiplex PCR; TCRdb's copy has only in-frame clones and leaves some out. The sample lists around 160,000 clones; roughly 90% were seen once. The germline gives CDR1 MNHEY, CDR2 SVGEGT. Trimming stripped 2 bases from V and 6 bases from J, with 14 bases between. The CDR3 runs to 16 residues. Material for sequencing was peripheral blood. The clonotype originates from a human donor in a cohort sampled during active COVID-19. The chain is built from TRBV6-2 or TRBV6-3 and TRBJ1-6; the D is unclear. The DNA of the CDR3 is TGTGCCAGCAGTTACCCAGGCAGGCGTTCTAATTCACCCCTCCACTTT. It yields the protein CASSYPGRRSNSPLHF.